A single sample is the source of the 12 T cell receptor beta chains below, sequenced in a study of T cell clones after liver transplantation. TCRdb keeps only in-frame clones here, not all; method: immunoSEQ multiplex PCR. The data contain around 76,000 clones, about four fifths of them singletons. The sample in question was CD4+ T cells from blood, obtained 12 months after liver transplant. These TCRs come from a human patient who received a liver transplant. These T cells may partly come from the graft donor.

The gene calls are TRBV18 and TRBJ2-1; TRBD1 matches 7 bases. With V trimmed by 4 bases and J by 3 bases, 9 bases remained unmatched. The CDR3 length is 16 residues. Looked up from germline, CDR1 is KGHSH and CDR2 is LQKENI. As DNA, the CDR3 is TGTGCCAGCTCACGCCTCCCGGGACAGAACTACAATGAGCAGTTCTTC. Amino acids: CASSRLPGQNYNEQFF.

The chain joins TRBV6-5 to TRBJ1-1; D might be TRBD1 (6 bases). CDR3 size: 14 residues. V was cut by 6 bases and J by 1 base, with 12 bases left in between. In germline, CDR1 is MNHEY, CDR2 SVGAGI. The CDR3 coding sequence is TGTGCCAGCAGATGGGGGGCCCAGAACACTGAAGCTTTCTTT. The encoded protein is CASRWGAQNTEAFF.

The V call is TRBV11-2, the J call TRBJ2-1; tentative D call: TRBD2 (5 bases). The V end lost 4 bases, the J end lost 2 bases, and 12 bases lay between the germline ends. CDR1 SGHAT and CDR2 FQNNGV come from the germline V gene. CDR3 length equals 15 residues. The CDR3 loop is CASSSAATAYNEQFF. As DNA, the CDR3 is TGTGCCAGCAGCTCAGCGGCGACGGCCTACAATGAGCAGTTCTTC. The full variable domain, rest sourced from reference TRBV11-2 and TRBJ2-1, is EAGVAQSPRYKIIEKRQSVAFWCNPISGHATLYWYQQILGQGPKLLIQFQNNGVVDDSQLPKDRFSAERLKGVDSTLKIQPAKLEDSAVYLCASSSAATAYNEQFFGPGTRLTVL.

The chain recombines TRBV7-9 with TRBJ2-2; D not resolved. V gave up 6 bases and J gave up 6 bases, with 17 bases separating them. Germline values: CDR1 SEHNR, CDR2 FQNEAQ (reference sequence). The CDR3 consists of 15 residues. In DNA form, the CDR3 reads TGTGCCAGCAGTTTTTCCACTCCACATGCCGGGGAGCTGTTTTTT. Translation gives CASSFSTPHAGELFF. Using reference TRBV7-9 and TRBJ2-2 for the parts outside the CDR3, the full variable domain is DTGVSQNPRHKITKRGQNVTFRCDPISEHNRLYWYRQTLGQGPEFLTYFQNEAQLEKSRLLSDRFSAERPKGSFSTLEIQRTEQGDSAMYLCASSFSTPHAGELFFGEGSRLTVL.

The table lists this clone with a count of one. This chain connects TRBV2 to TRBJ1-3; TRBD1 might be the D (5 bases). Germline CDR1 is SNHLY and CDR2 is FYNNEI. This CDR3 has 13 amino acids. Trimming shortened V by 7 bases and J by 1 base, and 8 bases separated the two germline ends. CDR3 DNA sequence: TGTGCCAGCACTGGGACTTCTGGAAACACCATATATTTT. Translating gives CASTGTSGNTIYF.

The CDR3 coding sequence is TGTGCCAGCGCCCTAGGTCAGAACACTGAAGCTTTCTTT. It encodes CASALGQNTEAFF. The chain is built from TRBV28 and TRBJ1-1, with no clear D. Trimming removed 8 bases at V and 1 base at J, with 11 bases between. The germline CDR1 and CDR2 sequences are MDHEN and SYDVKM. The CDR3 loop spans 13 amino acids. Full variable domain (remainder filled in from reference TRBV28 and TRBJ1-1): DVKVTQSSRYLVKRTGEKVFLECVQDMDHENMFWYRQDPGLGLRLIYFSYDVKMKEKGDIPEGYSVSREKKERFSLILESASTNQTSMYLCASALGQNTEAFFGQGTRLTVV.

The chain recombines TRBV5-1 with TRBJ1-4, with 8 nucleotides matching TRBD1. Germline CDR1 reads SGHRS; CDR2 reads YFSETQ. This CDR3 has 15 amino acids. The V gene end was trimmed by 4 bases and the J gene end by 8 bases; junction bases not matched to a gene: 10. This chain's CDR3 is CASSVWTGRLEKLFF. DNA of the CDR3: TGCGCCAGCAGCGTTTGGACAGGGAGGTTGGAAAAACTGTTTTTT.

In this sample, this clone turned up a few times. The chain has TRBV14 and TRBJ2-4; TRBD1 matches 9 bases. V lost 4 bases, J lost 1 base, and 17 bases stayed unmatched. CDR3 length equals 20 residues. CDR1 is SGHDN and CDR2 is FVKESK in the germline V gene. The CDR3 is CASSRGQGNGGIGAKNIQYF. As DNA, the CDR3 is TGTGCCAGCAGCCGCGGACAGGGGAACGGCGGGATCGGGGCCAAAAACATTCAGTACTTC.

The CDR3 DNA is TGCGCCAGCAGCCACAGTCCTTTCACAGGGGGCTCCTACAATGAGCAGTTCTTC. It specifies CASSHSPFTGGSYNEQFF. The J gene is TRBJ2-1, the V gene TRBV4-3; 8 bases line up with TRBD1. Losses at the gene ends were 3 bases for V and 0 bases for J; bases not matched to a gene: 10. Germline assignment: CDR1 LGHNA and CDR2 YSLEER. This CDR3 is built from 18 residues.

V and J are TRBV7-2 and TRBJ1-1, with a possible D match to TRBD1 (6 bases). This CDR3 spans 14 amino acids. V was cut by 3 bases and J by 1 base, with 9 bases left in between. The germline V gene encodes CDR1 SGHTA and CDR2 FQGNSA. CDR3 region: CASSFSGANTEAFF. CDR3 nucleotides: TGTGCCAGCAGCTTTTCAGGGGCGAACACTGAAGCTTTCTTT.

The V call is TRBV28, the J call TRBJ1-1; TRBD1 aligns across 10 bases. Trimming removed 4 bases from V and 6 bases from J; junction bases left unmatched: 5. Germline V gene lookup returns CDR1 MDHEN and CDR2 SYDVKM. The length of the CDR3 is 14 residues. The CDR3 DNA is TGTGCCAGCAGTTCTGGGGACAGGGGCCCTGAAGCTTTCTTT. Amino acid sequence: CASSSGDRGPEAFF.

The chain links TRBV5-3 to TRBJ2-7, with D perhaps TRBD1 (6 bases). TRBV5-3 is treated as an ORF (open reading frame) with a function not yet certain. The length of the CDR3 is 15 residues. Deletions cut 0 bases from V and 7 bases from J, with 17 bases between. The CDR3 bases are TGTGCCAGAAGCTTGGCCTCGGACAGTAGCACAGAGCAGTACTTC. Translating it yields CARSLASDSSTEQYF.